Reported below is one T cell receptor beta chain. The PCR employed 60 Vbeta primers together with 13 Jbeta primers. TCRdb's copy holds only in-frame clones and misses some; the assay was immunoSEQ multiplex PCR. The table has some 110,000 clones, 60% to 85% seen once. The entry originates in a study of cytomegalovirus exposure and HLA in healthy donors. The CDR3 loop spans 16 amino acids. J lost 4 bases, V lost 2 bases, and 9 bases had no gene match. CDR1 MNHNS and CDR2 SASEGT come from the germline V gene. Specimen: PBMCs. This TCR was sampled from a man in his forties in good health and CMV-seronegative. The chain is built from TRBV6-1 and TRBJ2-7, with 9 bases that match TRBD2. CDR3 residues: CASSERGGREDYEQYF. In nucleotides, the CDR3 is TGTGCCAGCAGTGAAAGGGGCGGGAGGGAAGATTACGAGCAGTACTTC.